The present T cell receptor (beta chain) was sequenced within a study of metastatic and nonmetastatic thyroid tumors. The wider study: Repertoires of blood and of tissue (tumor or nodule) from malignant and benign thyroid patients were compared. Study-level results: Benign nodules reportedly had significantly lower TCR beta diversity than malignant thyroid tumors in blood and tumor.

This CDR3 is 16 amino acids long. CDR1 and CDR2 from the germline V gene are MNHEY and SVGEGT. The V end was cut by 0 bases, the J end by 4 bases, with 10 bases between. Comment on this clone: What it binds is unknown.

No treatment of any kind had been given to any patient before thyroid surgery. TCRdb called clones again from the PCR reads with MiXCR. The sample includes 9,500 to 15,000 clones, 30% to 35% seen only once; the top ten take approximately 12%. This TCR came from a female donor with papillary thyroid cancer or a benign thyroid nodule (not recorded which). Some clones in this sample may be carry-over from other donors' samples. The gene calls are TRBV6-2 or TRBV6-3 and TRBJ1-6; D perhaps matches TRBD1 (5 bases). Sequences were obtained from tumor tissue. The CDR3 sequence: CASSYSAGSYNSPLHF. In DNA form, the CDR3 reads TGTGCCAGCAGTTACTCGGCAGGGTCTTATAATTCACCCCTCCACTTT.